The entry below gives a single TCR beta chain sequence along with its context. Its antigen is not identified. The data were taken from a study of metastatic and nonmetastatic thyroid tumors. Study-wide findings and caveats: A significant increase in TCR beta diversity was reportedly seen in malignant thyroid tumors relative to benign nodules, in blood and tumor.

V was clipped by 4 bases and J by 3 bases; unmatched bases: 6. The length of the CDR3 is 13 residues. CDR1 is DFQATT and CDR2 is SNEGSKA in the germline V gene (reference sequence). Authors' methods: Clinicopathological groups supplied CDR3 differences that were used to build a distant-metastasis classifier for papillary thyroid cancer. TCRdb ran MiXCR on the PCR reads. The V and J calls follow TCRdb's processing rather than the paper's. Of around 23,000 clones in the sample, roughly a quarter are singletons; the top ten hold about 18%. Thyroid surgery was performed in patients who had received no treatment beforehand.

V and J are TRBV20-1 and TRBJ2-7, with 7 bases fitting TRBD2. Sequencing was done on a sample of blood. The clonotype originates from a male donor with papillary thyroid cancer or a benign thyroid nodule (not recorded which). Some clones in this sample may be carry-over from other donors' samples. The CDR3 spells CSATSGTLYEQYF. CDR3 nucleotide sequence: TGCAGTGCTACTAGCGGCACCCTCTACGAGCAGTACTTC.